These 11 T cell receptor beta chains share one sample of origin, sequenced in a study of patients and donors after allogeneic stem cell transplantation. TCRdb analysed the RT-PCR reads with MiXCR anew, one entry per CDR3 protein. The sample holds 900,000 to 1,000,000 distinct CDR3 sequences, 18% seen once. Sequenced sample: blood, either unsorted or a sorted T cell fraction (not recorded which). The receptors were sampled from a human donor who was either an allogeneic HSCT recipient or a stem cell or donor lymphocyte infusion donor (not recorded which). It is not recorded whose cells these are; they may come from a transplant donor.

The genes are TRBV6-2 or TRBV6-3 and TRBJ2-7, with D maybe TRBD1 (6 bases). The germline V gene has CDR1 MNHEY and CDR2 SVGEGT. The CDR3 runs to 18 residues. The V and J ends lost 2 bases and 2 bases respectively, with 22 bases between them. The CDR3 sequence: CASSYRTDITWYTYEQYF. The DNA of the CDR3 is TGTGCCAGCAGTTACCGGACAGACATTACGTGGTATACCTACGAGCAGTACTTC.

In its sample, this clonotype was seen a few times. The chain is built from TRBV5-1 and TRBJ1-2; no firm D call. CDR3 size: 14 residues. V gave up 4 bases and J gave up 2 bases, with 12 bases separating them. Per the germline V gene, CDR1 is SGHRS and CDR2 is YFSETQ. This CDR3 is CASSEQTSNYGYTF. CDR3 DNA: TGCGCCAGCAGCGAACAGACGTCAAACTATGGCTACACCTTC.

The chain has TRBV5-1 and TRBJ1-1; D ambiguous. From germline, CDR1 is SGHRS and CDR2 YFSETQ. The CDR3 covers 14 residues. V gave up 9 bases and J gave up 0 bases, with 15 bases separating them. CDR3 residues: CATGDGSLNTEAFF. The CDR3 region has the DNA TGCGCCACAGGTGACGGTTCCCTGAACACTGAAGCTTTCTTT.

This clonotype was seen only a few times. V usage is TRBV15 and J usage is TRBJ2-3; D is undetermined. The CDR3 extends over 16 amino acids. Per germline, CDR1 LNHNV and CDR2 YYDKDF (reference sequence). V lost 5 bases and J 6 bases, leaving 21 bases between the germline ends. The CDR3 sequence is CATSGVGVGGSDTQYF. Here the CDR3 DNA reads TGTGCCACCAGCGGGGTCGGTGTGGGTGGGTCGGATACGCAGTATTTT.

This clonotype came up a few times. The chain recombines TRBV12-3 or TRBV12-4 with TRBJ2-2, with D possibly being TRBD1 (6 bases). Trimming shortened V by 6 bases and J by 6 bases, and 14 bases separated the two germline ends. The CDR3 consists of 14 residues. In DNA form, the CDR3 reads TGTGCCAGCAGCCTAATTACAGGGCCCGGGGAGCTGTTTTTT. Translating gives CASSLITGPGELFF.

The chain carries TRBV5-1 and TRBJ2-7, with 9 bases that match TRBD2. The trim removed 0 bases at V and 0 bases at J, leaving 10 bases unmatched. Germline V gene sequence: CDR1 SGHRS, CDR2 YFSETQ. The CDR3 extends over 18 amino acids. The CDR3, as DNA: TGCGCCAGCAGCTTGGCTGCGGGAGGGCCGGAAAACTCCTACGAGCAGTACTTC. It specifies CASSLAAGGPENSYEQYF.

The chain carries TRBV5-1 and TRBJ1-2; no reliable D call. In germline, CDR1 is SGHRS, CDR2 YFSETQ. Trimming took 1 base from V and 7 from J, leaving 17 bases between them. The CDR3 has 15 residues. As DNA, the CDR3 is TGCGCCAGCAGCTTGTCAGAAAATGTGGCCGGTGGCTACACCTTC. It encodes CASSLSENVAGGYTF.

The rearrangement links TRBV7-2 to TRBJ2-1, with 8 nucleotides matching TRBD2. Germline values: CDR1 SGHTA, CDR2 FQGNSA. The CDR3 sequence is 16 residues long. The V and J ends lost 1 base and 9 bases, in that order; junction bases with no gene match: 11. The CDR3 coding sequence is TGTGCCAGCAGCTTAGTGGCTAGCGGGTTGGCGGGTGAGCAGTTCTTC. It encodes CASSLVASGLAGEQFF.

CDR3 in DNA: TGTGCCAGCAGCCCTGTAACTAGCGGGGGGGCCTACGAGCAGTACTTC. This encodes CASSPVTSGGAYEQYF. The chain recombines TRBV7-2 with TRBJ2-7; 13 positions match TRBD2. This CDR3 has 16 residues. The V and J ends lost 5 bases and 2 bases, in that order; junction bases with no gene match: 6. Germline V gene sequence: CDR1 SGHTA, CDR2 FQGNSA.

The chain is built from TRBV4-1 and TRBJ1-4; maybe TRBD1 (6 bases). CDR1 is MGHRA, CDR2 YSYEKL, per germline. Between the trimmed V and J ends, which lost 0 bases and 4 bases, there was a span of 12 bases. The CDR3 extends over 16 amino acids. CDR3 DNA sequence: TGCGCCAGCAGCCAAGAGGGGGGCAGCCTTAATGAAAAACTGTTTTTT. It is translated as CASSQEGGSLNEKLFF.

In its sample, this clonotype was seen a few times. In DNA form, the CDR3 reads TGCAGCGTCCTTAGGGACAGGGTCACCTACAATGAGCAGTTCTTC. It codes for CSVLRDRVTYNEQFF. This chain joins TRBV29-1 and TRBJ2-1; 9 bases map to TRBD1. Germline-derived CDR1 and CDR2 are SQVTM and ANQGSEA. V was pared by 6 bases and J by 2 bases, with 8 bases of the junction left unmatched. This CDR3 has 15 residues.